The present T cell receptor beta chain was sequenced within a study of spatial heterogeneity in lung cancer. General study points: Tracking of tumor mutation counts was seen in expanded intratumoral alpha and beta TCR counts.

CDR3 length: 19 residues. CDR1 is MDHEN and CDR2 is SYDVKM in the germline V gene. Trimming stripped 4 bases from V and 3 bases from J, with 25 bases between. Each CDR3 protein is one row after TCRdb ran MiXCR on the 5' RACE reads. The sample holds under 20,000 distinct CDR3 sequences, roughly a tenth seen once. This clonotype was observed at least ten times. Its matching antigen is unknown. For a library built for alpha chains, this beta chain is a stray read; little rests on its size. Time point indicated: sample taken at primary tumor resection. Sequencing used lung tumor tissue, obtained at surgery. This chain uses TRBV28 with TRBJ1-5; D perhaps matches TRBD1 (5 bases). The sequence was collected from a female donor with early-stage non-small cell lung cancer. CDR3 protein: CASSSGLSLSILLNQPQHF. The CDR3 DNA sequence: TGTGCCAGCAGTTCGGGACTCTCTCTCTCCATACTACTCAATCAGCCCCAGCATTTT.